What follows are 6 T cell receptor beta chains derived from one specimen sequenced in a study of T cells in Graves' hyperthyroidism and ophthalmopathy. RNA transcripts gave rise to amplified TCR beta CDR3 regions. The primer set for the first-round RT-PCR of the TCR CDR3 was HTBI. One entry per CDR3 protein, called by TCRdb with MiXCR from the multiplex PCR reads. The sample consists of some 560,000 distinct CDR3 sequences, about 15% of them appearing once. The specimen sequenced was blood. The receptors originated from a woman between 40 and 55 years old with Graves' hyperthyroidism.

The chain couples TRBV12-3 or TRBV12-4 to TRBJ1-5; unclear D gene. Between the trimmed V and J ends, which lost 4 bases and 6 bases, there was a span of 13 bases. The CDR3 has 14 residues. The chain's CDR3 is CASSSTREPQPQHF. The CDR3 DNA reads TGTGCCAGCAGTTCAACCCGAGAACCTCAGCCCCAGCATTTT.

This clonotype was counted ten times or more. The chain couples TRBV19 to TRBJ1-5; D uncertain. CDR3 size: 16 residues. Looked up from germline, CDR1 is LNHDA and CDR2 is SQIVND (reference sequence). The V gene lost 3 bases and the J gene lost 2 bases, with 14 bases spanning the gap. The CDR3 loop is CASSITANRGNQPQHF. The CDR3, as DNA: TGTGCCAGTAGTATCACGGCTAACCGAGGCAATCAGCCCCAGCATTTT.

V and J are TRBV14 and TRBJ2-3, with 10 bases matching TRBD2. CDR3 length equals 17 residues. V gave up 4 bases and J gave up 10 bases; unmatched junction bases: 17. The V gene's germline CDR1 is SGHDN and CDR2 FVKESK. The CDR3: CASSLLRASGSFGPQYF. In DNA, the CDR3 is TGTGCCAGCAGCCTCCTTCGGGCTAGCGGGAGTTTCGGTCCGCAGTATTTT.

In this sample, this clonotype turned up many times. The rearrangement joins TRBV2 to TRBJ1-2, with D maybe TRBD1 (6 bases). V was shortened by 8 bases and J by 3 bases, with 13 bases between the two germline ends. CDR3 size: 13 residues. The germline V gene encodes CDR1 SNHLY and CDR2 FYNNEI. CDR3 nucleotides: TGTGCCAGCTCCGAGGGGGTAGACTATGGCTACACCTTC. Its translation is CASSEGVDYGYTF. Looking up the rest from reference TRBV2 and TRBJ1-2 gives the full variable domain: EPEVTQTPSHQVTQMGQEVILRCVPISNHLYFYWYRQILGQKVEFLVSFYNNEISEKSEIFDDQFSVERPDGSNFTLKIRSTKLEDSAMYFCASSEGVDYGYTFGSGTRLTVV.

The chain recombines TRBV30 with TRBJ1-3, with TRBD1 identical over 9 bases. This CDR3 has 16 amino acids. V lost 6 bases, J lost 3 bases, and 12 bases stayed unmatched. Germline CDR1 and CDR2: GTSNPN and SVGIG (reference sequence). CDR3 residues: CACIKGGTGFGNTIYF. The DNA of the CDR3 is TGTGCCTGTATAAAAGGGGGGACAGGGTTTGGAAACACCATATATTTT.

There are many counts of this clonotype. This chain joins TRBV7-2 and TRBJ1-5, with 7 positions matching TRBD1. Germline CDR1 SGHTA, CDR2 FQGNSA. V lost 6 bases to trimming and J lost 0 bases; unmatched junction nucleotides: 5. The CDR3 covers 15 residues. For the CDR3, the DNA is TGTGCCAGCAGTCAACAGGGGTCTAGCAATCAGCCCCAGCATTTT. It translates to CASSQQGSSNQPQHF.